This T cell receptor (beta chain) was observed in a study of T cell repertoires in cytomegalovirus infection. TCRdb re-analysed the reads in MiXCR, keeping a single row per CDR3 protein. The sample includes approximately 500,000 distinct CDR3 sequences, 16% of them seen just once. Germline values: CDR1 LNHDA, CDR2 SQIVND (reference sequence). There are 13 residues in the CDR3. V was cut by 3 bases and J by 5 bases, with 7 bases left in between. This clonotype occurred many times. The source is a human donor in good health (CMV status not recorded). Some clones in this sample may be carry-over from other donors' samples. The V gene is TRBV19, the J gene TRBJ2-2; TRBD2 is a possible D gene (5 bases). Specimen: CD8+ T cells from PBMCs. The CDR3 is CASSIGGTGELFF. CDR3 sequence (DNA): TGTGCCAGTAGTATCGGAGGAACCGGGGAGCTGTTTTTT.